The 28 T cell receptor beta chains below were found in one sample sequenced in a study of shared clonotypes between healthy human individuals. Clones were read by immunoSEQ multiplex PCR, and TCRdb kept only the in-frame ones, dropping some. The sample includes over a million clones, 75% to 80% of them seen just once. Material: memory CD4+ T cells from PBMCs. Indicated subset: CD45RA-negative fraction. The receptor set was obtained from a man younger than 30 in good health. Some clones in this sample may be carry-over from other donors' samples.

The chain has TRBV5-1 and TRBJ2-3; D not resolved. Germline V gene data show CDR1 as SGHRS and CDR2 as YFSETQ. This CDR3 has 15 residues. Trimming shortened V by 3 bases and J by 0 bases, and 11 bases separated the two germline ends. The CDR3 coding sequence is TGCGCCAGCAGCTCGGACGGTGCTAGCACAGATACGCAGTATTTT. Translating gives CASSSDGASTDTQYF.

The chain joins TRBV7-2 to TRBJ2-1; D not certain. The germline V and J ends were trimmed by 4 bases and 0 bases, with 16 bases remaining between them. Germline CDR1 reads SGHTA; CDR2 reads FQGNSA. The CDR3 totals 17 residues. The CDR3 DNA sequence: TGTGCCAGCAGCTCAATCAGCATAACGAGCTCCTACAATGAGCAGTTCTTC. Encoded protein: CASSSISITSSYNEQFF.

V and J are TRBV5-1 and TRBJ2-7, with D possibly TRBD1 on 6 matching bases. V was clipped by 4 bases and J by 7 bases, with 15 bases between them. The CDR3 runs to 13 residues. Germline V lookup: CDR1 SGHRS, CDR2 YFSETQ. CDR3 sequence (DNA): TGCGCCAGCAGCAACGCCGGGACACCGGAGCAGTACTTC. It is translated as CASSNAGTPEQYF.

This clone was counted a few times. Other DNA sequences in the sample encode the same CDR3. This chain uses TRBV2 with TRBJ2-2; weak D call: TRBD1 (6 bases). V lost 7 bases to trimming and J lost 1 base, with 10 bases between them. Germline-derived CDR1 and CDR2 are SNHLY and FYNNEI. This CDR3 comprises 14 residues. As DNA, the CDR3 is TGTGCCAGCATAAGGGACAAGAACACCGGGGAGCTGTTTTTT. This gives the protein CASIRDKNTGELFF.

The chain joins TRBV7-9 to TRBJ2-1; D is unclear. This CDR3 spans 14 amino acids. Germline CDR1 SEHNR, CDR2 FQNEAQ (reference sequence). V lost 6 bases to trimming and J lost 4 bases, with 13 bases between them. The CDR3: CASRAKTSYNEQFF. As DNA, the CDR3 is TGTGCCAGCAGGGCTAAAACGTCTTACAATGAGCAGTTCTTC. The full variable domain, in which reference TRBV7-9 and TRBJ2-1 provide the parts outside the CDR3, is DTGVSQNPRHKITKRGQNVTFRCDPISEHNRLYWYRQTLGQGPEFLTYFQNEAQLEKSRLLSDRFSAERPKGSFSTLEIQRTEQGDSAMYLCASRAKTSYNEQFFGPGTRLTVL.

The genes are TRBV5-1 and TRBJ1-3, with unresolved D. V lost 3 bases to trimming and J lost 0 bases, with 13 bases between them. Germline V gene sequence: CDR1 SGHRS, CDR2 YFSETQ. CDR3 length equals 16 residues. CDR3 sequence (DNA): TGCGCCAGCAGCTCCCCCGGGCCTAGCTCTGGAAACACCATATATTTT. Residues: CASSSPGPSSGNTIYF.

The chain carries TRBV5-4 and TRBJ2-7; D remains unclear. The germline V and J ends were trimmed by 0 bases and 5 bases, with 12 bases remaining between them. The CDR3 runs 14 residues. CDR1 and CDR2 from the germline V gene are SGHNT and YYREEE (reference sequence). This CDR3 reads CASSLGASPDEQYF. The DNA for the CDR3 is TGTGCCAGCAGCTTGGGGGCGAGCCCTGACGAGCAGTACTTC.

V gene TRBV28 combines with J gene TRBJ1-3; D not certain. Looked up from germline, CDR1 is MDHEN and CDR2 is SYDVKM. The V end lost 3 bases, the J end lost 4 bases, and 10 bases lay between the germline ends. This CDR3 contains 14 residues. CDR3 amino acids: CASSLGPRGNTIYF. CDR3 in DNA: TGTGCCAGCAGTTTGGGCCCCCGGGGAAACACCATATATTTT. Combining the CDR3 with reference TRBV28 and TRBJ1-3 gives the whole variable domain DVKVTQSSRYLVKRTGEKVFLECVQDMDHENMFWYRQDPGLGLRLIYFSYDVKMKEKGDIPEGYSVSREKKERFSLILESASTNQTSMYLCASSLGPRGNTIYFGEGSWLTVV.

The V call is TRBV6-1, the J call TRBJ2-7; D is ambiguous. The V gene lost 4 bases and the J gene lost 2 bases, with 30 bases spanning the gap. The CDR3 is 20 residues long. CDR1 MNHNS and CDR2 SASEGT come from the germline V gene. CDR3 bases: TGTGCCAGCAGTGCCGTTTGGGGTTCCGGACCTTTAATAAGCCCCTACGAGCAGTACTTC. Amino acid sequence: CASSAVWGSGPLISPYEQYF.

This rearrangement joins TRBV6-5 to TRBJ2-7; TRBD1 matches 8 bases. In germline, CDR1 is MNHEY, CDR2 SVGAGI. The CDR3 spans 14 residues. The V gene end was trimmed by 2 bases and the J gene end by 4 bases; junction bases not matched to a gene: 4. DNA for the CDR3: TGTGCCAGCAGTTACAGGGACAGGTTTTACGAGCAGTACTTC. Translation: CASSYRDRFYEQYF.

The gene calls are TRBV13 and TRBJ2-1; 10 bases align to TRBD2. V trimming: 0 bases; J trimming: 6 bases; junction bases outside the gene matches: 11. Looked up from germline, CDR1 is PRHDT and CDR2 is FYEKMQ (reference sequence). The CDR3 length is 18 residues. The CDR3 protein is CASSLGGLAVWIVNEQFF. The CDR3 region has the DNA TGTGCCAGCAGCTTAGGTGGACTAGCGGTATGGATTGTCAATGAGCAGTTCTTC. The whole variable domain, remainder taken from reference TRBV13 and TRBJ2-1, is AAGVIQSPRHLIKEKRETATLKCYPIPRHDTVYWYQQGPGQDPQFLISFYEKMQSDKGSIPDRFSAQQFSDYHSELNMSSLELGDSALYFCASSLGGLAVWIVNEQFFGPGTRLTVL.

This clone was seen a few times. The CDR3 DNA follows: TGTGCCTGGAGGGGACAGGGGGCATACTACGAGCAGTACTTC. Protein product: CAWRGQGAYYEQYF. This sequence joins TRBV30 and TRBJ2-7; 12 positions match TRBD1. This CDR3 comprises 14 residues. Germline V gives CDR1 GTSNPN, CDR2 SVGIG (reference sequence). The junction had 3 bases not matched to a gene; V was cut back by 3 bases and J by 3 bases.

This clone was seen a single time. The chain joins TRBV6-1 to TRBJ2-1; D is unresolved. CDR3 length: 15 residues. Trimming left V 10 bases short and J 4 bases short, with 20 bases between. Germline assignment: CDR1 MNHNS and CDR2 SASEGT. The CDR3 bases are TGTGCCACCCTTTCTTTTACCACAGCGTACAATGAGCAGTTCTTC. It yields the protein CATLSFTTAYNEQFF.

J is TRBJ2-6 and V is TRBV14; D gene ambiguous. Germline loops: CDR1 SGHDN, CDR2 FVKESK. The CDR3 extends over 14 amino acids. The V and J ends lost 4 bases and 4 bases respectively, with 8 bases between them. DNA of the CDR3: TGTGCCAGCAGCCTTTACGGGGGGGCCAACGTCCTGACTTTC. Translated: CASSLYGGANVLTF.

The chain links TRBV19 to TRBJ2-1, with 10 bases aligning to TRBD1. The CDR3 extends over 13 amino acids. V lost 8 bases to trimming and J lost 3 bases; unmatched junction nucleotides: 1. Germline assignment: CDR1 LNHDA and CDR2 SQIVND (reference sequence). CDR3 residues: CASGTGVYNEQFF. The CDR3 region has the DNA TGTGCCAGTGGGACAGGGGTCTACAATGAGCAGTTCTTC.

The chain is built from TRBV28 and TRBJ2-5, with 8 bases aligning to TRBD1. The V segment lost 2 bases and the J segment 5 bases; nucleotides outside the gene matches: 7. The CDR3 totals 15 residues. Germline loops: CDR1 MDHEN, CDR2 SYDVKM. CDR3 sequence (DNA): TGTGCCAGCAGTTTAAACAGGGGGTATGGGGAGACCCAGTACTTC. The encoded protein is CASSLNRGYGETQYF. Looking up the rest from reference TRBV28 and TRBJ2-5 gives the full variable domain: DVKVTQSSRYLVKRTGEKVFLECVQDMDHENMFWYRQDPGLGLRLIYFSYDVKMKEKGDIPEGYSVSREKKERFSLILESASTNQTSMYLCASSLNRGYGETQYFGPGTRLLVL.

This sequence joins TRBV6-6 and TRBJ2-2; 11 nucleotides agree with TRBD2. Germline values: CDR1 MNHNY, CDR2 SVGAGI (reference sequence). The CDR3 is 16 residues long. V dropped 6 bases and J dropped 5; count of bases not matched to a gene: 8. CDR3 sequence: CASSLPGTSGTGELFF. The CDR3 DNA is TGTGCCAGCAGCTTACCCGGGACTAGCGGTACCGGGGAGCTGTTTTTT.

CDR3 coding DNA: TGCAGCGTCGTTTCCCAAAAGCGGCCCACCTACAATGAGCAGTTCTTC. Its protein product is CSVVSQKRPTYNEQFF. The rearrangement joins TRBV29-1 to TRBJ2-1; D perhaps matches TRBD2 (5 bases). V dropped 6 bases and J dropped 2 bases, with 20 bases sitting between them. Germline CDR1 and CDR2: SQVTM and ANQGSEA. The CDR3 consists of 16 residues.

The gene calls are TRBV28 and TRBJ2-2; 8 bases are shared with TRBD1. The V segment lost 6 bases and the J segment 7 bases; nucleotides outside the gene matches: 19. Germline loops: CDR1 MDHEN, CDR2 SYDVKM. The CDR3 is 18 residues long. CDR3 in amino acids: CASRNNDIAGGAFGELFF. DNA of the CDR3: TGTGCCAGCAGGAACAACGATATAGCAGGGGGCGCGTTCGGGGAGCTGTTTTTT.

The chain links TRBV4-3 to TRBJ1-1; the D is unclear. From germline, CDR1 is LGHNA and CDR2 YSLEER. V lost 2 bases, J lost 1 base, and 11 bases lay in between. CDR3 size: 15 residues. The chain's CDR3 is CASSQTTERNTEAFF. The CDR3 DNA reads TGCGCCAGCAGCCAAACCACAGAAAGGAACACTGAAGCTTTCTTT.

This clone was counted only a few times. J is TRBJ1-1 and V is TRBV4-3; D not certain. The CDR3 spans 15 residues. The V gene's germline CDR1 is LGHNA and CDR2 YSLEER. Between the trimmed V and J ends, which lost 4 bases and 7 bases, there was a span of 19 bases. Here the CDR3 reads CASSLTPTVGYEAFF. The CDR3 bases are TGCGCCAGCAGCCTTACACCAACGGTCGGGTATGAAGCTTTCTTT.

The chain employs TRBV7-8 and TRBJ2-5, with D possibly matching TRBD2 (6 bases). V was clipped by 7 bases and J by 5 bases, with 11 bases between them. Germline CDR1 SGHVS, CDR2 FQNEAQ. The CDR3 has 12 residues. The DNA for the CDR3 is TGTGCCAGCATACAAGGAGGGGAGACCCAGTACTTC. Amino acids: CASIQGGETQYF. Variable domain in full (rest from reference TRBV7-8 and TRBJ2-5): GAGVSQSPRYKVAKRGQDVALRCDPISGHVSLFWYQQALGQGPEFLTYFQNEAQLDKSGLPSDRFFAERPEGSVSTLKIQRTQQEDSAVYLCASIQGGETQYFGPGTRLLVL.

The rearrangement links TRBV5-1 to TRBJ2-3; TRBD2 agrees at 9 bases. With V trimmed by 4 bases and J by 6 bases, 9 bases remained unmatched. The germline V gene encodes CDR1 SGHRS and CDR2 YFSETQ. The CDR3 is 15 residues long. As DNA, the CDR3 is TGCGCCAGCAGCAGGGGCCTAGCGGGGTCCGATACGCAGTATTTT. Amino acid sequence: CASSRGLAGSDTQYF.

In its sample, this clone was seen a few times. CDR3 sequence reads: CASSWPAGSGSYEQYF. Here the CDR3 DNA reads TGTGCCAGCAGTTGGCCCGCGGGTTCGGGCTCCTACGAGCAGTACTTC. V gene TRBV28 combines with J gene TRBJ2-7; maybe TRBD2 (5 bases). Trimming took off 4 bases at V and 0 bases at J, with 16 bases between the two ends. Per the germline V gene, CDR1 is MDHEN and CDR2 is SYDVKM. The CDR3 has 16 amino acids.

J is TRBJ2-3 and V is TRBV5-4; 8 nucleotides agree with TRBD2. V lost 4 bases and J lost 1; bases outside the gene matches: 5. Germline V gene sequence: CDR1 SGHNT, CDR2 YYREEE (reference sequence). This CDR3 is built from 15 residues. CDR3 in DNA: TGTGCCAGCAGCGCGGGGGGATCTGGCACAGATACGCAGTATTTT. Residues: CASSAGGSGTDTQYF. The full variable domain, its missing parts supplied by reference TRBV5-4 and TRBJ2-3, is ETGVTQSPTHLIKTRGQQVTLRCSSQSGHNTVSWYQQALGQGPQFIFQYYREEENGRGNFPPRFSGLQFPNYSSELNVNALELDDSALYLCASSAGGSGTDTQYFGPGTRLTVL.

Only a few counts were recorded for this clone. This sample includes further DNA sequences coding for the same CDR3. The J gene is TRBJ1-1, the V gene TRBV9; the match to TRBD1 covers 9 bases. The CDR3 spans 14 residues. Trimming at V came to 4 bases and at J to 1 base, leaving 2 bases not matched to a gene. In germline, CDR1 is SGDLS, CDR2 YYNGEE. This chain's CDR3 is CASSTGQGNTEAFF. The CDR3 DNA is TGTGCCAGCAGCACGGGACAGGGGAACACTGAAGCTTTCTTT.

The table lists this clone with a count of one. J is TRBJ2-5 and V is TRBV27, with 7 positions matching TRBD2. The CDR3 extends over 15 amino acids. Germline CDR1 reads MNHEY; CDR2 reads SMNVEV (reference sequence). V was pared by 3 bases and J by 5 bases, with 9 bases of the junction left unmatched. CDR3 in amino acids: CASSLRRGFGETQYF. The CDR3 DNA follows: TGTGCCAGCAGTTTGAGGCGGGGGTTTGGGGAGACCCAGTACTTC.

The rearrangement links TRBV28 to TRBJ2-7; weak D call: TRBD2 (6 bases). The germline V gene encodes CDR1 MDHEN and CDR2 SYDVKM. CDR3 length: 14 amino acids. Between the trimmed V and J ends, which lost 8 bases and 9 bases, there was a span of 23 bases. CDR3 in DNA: TGTGCCAGCGTCCCCGGGAGCACACCGACTGTGCAGTACTTC. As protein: CASVPGSTPTVQYF.